These T cell receptor beta chains were read from a single sample in a study of blood T cell repertoires in COVID-19. The data were produced by immunoSEQ multiplex PCR, yet TCRdb's version contains in-frame clones alone and is incomplete. The profile shows under 500,000 clones, roughly 85% of them singletons. The sample taken for sequencing was PBMCs or T cells enriched from blood (not recorded which). The source is a woman aged 18-29 years with acute COVID-19. CDR3s include the opening cysteine and the closing phenylalanine or tryptophan. Fields, in order: V gene, clone size, D gene, J gene, CDR3 DNA, CDR3 protein. D genes are given only for firm matches. Only some rows state a clone size, as once, few, many or a class for expanded clones.

TRBV11-2	.	TRBD2	TRBJ2-1	TGTGCCAGCAGCTTAAAAGCGGGAGGCAACAATGAGCAGTTCTTC	CASSLKAGGNNEQFF
TRBV28	.	TRBD1	TRBJ2-1	TGTGCCATCAAAGCCAGGGGGCACAATGAGCAGTTCTTC	CAIKARGHNEQFF
TRBV20-1	few	.	TRBJ2-1	TGCAGTGCTAGATCTAGCATTGAGCAGTTCTTC	CSARSSIEQFF
TRBV3-1/TRBV3-2	once	.	TRBJ1-1	TGTGCCAGCAGCCTCACGGGGGGCGCGATCGACACTGAAGCTTTCTTT	CASSLTGGAIDTEAFF
TRBV14	.	.	TRBJ1-1	TGTGCCAGCAGCCGCAACAGGGACACTGAAGCTTTCTTT	CASSRNRDTEAFF
TRBV14	.	.	TRBJ2-1	TGTGCCAGCAGCCAAAAAATCCCAGGGGTAAATGAGCAGTTCTTC	CASSQKIPGVNEQFF
TRBV4-1	few	.	TRBJ1-2	TGCGCCAGCAGCCACCCCGCCAGGGAGGTGGGCTACACCTTC	CASSHPAREVGYTF
TRBV5-5	.	TRBD1	TRBJ1-6	TGTGCCAGCAGCCAGACAGGGGGCGTCGTTTCACCCCTCCACTTT	CASSQTGGVVSPLHF
TRBV7-9	.	.	TRBJ2-1	TGTGCCAGCAGCTTAGCGGGAGGGGGGTTCGGCAATGAGCAGTTCTTC	CASSLAGGGFGNEQFF
TRBV7-2	few	.	TRBJ1-1	TGTGCCAGCAGCTTAAGGCGGGGACCGAACACTGAAGCTTTCTTT	CASSLRRGPNTEAFF
TRBV19	.	.	TRBJ1-1	TGTGCCAGTCATACAGGGCGTAGGCTAATGAACACTGAAGCTTTCTTT	CASHTGRRLMNTEAFF
TRBV14	.	TRBD1	TRBJ2-2	TGTGCCAGCAGCCAACCGGGACAGGGGGCGTCAGGGCTGTTTTTT	CASSQPGQGASGLFF
TRBV2	.	TRBD1	TRBJ1-2	TGTGCCAGCAGCGTCGGAGACGGGACAGGTGGTGGCTACACCTTC	CASSVGDGTGGGYTF
TRBV20-1	once	.	TRBJ2-7	TGCAGTGCTAGAGGGCGGGAGCAGTACTTC	CSARGREQYF
TRBV2	.	.	TRBJ1-5	TGTGCCGGTAAGACAGAGAGCAATCAGCCCCAGCATTTT	CAGKTESNQPQHF
TRBV30	.	.	TRBJ1-1	TGTGCCTGGACTCCGGGACACGAACTGTCAGCTTTCTTT	CAWTPGHELSAFF
TRBV2	.	.	TRBJ2-5	TGTGCCAGCAGCCCCTCTAGCGTCCTTGGGGAGACCCAGTACTTC	CASSPSSVLGETQYF
TRBV28	.	TRBD2	TRBJ2-1	TGTGCCAGCAGGCCCACTCCCGGACTAGCGGGATCCTACAATGAGCAGTTCTTC	CASRPTPGLAGSYNEQFF
TRBV4-1	.	.	TRBJ1-5	TGCGCCAGCAGCCAAGATTCCCTGTGGACAGAGAATCAGCCCCAGCATTTT	CASSQDSLWTENQPQHF
TRBV7-8	.	.	TRBJ2-5	TGTGCCAGCTCCCCGGGGGGCCCGAAGGAGACCCAGTACTTC	CASSPGGPKETQYF
TRBV7-8	.	TRBD1	TRBJ1-2	TGTGCCAGCAGCTGGGGGCCAACAGGGGACTATGGCTACACCTTC	CASSWGPTGDYGYTF
TRBV28	.	TRBD1	TRBJ2-7	TGTGCCAGCAGTTCCTCGGGACAGGGGGCTGACGAGCAGTACTTC	CASSSSGQGADEQYF
TRBV27	once	.	TRBJ2-7	TGTGCCAGCAGTTTTCACGGGGGCGAGCAGTACTTC	CASSFHGGEQYF
TRBV7-9	.	TRBD1	TRBJ2-1	TGTGCCAGCAGCTTACACGACAGGGGCTACAATGAGCAGTTCTTC	CASSLHDRGYNEQFF
TRBV12-3/TRBV12-4	.	.	TRBJ1-2	TGTGCCAGCAGTTTAACAGACTATGGCTACACCTTC	CASSLTDYGYTF
TRBV5-4	.	TRBD1	TRBJ2-5	TGTGCTCAATCCACTGGGGCGGGACAGGGACAAGAGACCCAGTACTTC	CAQSTGAGQGQETQYF
TRBV5-6	few	TRBD1	TRBJ1-1	TGTGCCAGCAGCATAACCTCAGGGGGTTGGAACACTGAAGCTTTCTTT	CASSITSGGWNTEAFF
TRBV2	few	TRBD1	TRBJ1-2	TGTGCCGGTGGACAGGGGGACTATGGCTACACCTTC	CAGGQGDYGYTF
TRBV5-5	.	.	TRBJ2-7	TGTGCCAGCAGCTTGAGGTATCTTGGAGACGACGAGCAGTACTTC	CASSLRYLGDDEQYF
TRBV21-1	.	.	TRBJ2-5	TGTGCCAGCAGTCCTCAAGAGACCCAGTACTTC	CASSPQETQYF
TRBV7-9	.	.	TRBJ1-4	TGTGCCAGCAGCCAGCAAACAGGGTTGAGGGAAAAACTGTTTTTT	CASSQQTGLREKLFF
TRBV7-2	.	.	TRBJ2-6	TGTGCCAGCAGCTTGGGCAGGGCAGCAATTTATTCTGGGGCCAACGTCCTGACTTTC	CASSLGRAAIYSGANVLTF
TRBV29-1	.	.	TRBJ1-4	TGCAGCGTTCGTAGAAATGAAAAACTGTTTTTT	CSVRRNEKLFF
TRBV5-6	.	TRBD1	TRBJ1-2	TGTGCCAGCAGCGCCCTCCGGGACAGGGGGGGCTACACCTTC	CASSALRDRGGYTF
TRBV7-2	.	.	TRBJ2-5	TGTGCCAGCAGCTTAGGTCTAGGACAAAAAGAGACCCAGTACTTC	CASSLGLGQKETQYF
TRBV28	.	.	TRBJ2-1	TGTGCCAGCAGCCTCGAGTACAATGAGCAGTTCTTC	CASSLEYNEQFF
TRBV3-1/TRBV3-2	.	TRBD2	TRBJ2-1	TGTGCCAGCAGCCCGGAGGGGCTAGCGGGAGGGGATGAGCAGTTCTTC	CASSPEGLAGGDEQFF
TRBV2	.	TRBD2	TRBJ2-2	TGTGCCAGCAGTGTAACGAGCGGGAGTACCGGGGAGCTGTTTTTT	CASSVTSGSTGELFF
TRBV5-5	once	.	TRBJ2-3	TGTGCCAGCAGCTTGACGGGGAAGGATACGCAGTATTTT	CASSLTGKDTQYF
TRBV15	.	TRBD1	TRBJ2-7	TGTGCCACCAGCAGAGATCGGTCGGGACAGGGGGGCGAGCAGTACTTC	CATSRDRSGQGGEQYF
TRBV7-9	.	TRBD1	TRBJ1-6	TGTGCCAGCAGCTTAGTGGGACAGGGGAATTCACCCCTCCACTTT	CASSLVGQGNSPLHF
TRBV5-6	.	.	TRBJ2-7	TGTGCCAGCAGCCGGCCACGGGTCGGCCACGAGCAGTACTTC	CASSRPRVGHEQYF
TRBV9	.	.	TRBJ2-2	TGTGCCAGCAGCGAAGGGCAGCGGAGCGGGGAGCTGTTTTTT	CASSEGQRSGELFF
TRBV7-8	.	.	TRBJ1-1	TGTGCCAGCAGCTTATCGGTTGACACTGAAGCTTTCTTT	CASSLSVDTEAFF
TRBV5-1	.	.	TRBJ2-7	TGCGCCAGCAGCACCCAGGGGTACGAGCAGTACTTC	CASSTQGYEQYF
TRBV27	.	.	TRBJ1-6	TGTGCCAGCACCACCGTCGGGTCACCCCTCCACTTT	CASTTVGSPLHF
TRBV6-1	few	.	TRBJ1-2	TGTGCCAGCAGTGAAGCTCACAGGAGGGCCTTC	CASSEAHRRAF
TRBV7-2	.	TRBD1	TRBJ2-7	TGTGCCAGCAGCCTCCCTCAGGGGGCATCCTACGAGCAGTACTTC	CASSLPQGASYEQYF
TRBV5-1	.	.	TRBJ1-3	TGCGCCAGCAGGCCTGTCTGGGCGAACACCATATATTTT	CASRPVWANTIYF
TRBV7-6	.	TRBD1	TRBJ2-1	TGTGCCAGCAGCTTCGGACAGGGGGGATACAATGAGCAGTTCTTC	CASSFGQGGYNEQFF
TRBV10-2	.	.	TRBJ1-5	TGCGCCAGCAGGTCAGAGGGAAATCAGCCCCAGCATTTT	CASRSEGNQPQHF
TRBV6-5	.	.	TRBJ2-4	TGTGCCAGTTCGACAGGAAACATTCAGTACTTC	CASSTGNIQYF
TRBV7-2	.	.	TRBJ2-5	TGTGCCAGCAGCCCCCCGGGGCGGGGGACCCAGTACTTC	CASSPPGRGTQYF
TRBV29-1	.	TRBD1	TRBJ1-2	TGCAGCGTTCCCGACAGGGGAAACGGCTACACCTTC	CSVPDRGNGYTF
TRBV5-4	few	.	TRBJ2-3	TGTGCCAGCAGCCCGGAGGGCACAGATACGCAGTATTTT	CASSPEGTDTQYF
TRBV7-9	.	.	TRBJ2-2	TGTGCCAGCAGCCGGGACACACACACCGGGGAGCTGTTTTTT	CASSRDTHTGELFF
TRBV10-1	.	.	TRBJ2-1	TGCGCCAGCAGTCCGGACAGCTCCTACAATGAGCAGTTCTTC	CASSPDSSYNEQFF
TRBV25-1	.	.	TRBJ2-3	TGTGCCAGCAGTGGCCAGGTGATAGATACGCAGTATTTT	CASSGQVIDTQYF